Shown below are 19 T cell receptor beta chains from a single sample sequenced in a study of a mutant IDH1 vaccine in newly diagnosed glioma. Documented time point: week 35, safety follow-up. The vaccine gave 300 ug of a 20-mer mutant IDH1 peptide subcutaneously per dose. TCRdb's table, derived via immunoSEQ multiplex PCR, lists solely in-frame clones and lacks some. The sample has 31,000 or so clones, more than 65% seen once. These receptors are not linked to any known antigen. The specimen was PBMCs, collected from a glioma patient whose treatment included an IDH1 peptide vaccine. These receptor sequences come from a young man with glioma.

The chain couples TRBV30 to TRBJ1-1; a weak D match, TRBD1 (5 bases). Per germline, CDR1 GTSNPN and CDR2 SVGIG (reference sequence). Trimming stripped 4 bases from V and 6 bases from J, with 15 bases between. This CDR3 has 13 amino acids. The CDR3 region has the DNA TGTGCCTGGACAGATGGGGCTTGGCCTGAAGCTTTCTTT. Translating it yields CAWTDGAWPEAFF.

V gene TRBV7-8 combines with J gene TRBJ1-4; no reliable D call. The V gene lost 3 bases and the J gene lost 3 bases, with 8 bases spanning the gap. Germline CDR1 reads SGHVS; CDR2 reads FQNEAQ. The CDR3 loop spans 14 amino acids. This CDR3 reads CASSLDRANEKLFF. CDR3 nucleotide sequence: TGTGCCAGCAGCTTGGATAGGGCTAATGAAAAACTGTTTTTT.

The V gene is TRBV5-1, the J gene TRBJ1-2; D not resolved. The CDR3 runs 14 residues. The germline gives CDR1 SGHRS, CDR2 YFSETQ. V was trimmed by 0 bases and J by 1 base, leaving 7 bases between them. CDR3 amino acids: CASSLGVINYGYTF. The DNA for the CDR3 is TGCGCCAGCAGCTTGGGAGTCATTAACTATGGCTACACCTTC.

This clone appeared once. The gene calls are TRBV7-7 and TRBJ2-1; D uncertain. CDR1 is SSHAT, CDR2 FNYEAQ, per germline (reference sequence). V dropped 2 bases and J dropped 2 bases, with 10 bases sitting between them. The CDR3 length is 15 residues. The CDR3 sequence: CASSLSEAAYNEQFF. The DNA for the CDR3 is TGTGCCAGCAGCTTAAGTGAGGCGGCCTACAATGAGCAGTTCTTC.

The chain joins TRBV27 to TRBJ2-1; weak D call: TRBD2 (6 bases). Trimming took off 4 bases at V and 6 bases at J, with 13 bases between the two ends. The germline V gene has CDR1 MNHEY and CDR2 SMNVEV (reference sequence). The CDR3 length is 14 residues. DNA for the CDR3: TGTGCCAGCAGTTATTCCGGGACTCGCAATGAGCAGTTCTTC. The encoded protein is CASSYSGTRNEQFF.

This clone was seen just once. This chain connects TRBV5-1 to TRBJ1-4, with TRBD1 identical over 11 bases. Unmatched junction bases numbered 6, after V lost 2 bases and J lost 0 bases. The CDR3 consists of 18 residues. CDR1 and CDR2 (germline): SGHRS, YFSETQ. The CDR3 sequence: CASSFGTGGYATNEKLFF. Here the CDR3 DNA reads TGCGCCAGCAGCTTCGGGACAGGGGGGTATGCAACTAATGAAAAACTGTTTTTT.

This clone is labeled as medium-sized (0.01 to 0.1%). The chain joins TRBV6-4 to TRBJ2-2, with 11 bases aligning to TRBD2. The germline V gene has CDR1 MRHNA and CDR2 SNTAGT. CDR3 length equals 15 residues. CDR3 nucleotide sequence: TGTGCAACTAGCGGGAGTAACGGCGACACCGGGGAGCTGTTTTTT. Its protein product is CATSGSNGDTGELFF.

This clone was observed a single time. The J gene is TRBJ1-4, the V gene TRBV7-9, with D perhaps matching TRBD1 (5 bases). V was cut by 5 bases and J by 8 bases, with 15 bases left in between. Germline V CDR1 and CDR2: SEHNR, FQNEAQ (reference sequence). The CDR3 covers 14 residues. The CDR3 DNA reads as TGTGCCAGCAGCGAACAGTGGGGGAAGGAAAAACTGTTTTTT. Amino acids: CASSEQWGKEKLFF.

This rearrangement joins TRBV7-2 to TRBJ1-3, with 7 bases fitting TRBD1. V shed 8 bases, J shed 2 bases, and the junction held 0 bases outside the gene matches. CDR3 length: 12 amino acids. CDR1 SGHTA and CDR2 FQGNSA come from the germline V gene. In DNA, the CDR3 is TGTGCCAGCCAGGGGGCTGGAAACACCATATATTTT. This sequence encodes CASQGAGNTIYF.

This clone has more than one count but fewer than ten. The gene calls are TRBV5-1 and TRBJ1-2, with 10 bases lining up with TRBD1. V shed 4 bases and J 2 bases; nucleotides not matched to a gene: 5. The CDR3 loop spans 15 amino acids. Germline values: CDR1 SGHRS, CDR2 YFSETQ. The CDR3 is CASSLGQGTNYGYTF. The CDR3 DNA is TGCGCCAGCAGCCTGGGACAGGGGACAAACTATGGCTACACCTTC.

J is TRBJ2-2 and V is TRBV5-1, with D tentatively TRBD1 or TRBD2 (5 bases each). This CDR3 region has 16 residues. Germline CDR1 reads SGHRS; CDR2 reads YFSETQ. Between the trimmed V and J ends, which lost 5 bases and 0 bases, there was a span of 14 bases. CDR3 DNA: TGCGCCAGCAGTTATTTGGGACCGGCGAACACCGGGGAGCTGTTTTTT. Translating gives CASSYLGPANTGELFF.

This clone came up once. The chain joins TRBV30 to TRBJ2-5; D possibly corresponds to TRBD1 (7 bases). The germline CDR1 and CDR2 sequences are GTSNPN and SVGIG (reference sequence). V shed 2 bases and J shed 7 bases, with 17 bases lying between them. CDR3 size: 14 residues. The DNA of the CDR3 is TGTGCCTGGAGTCAGGGGGGAGGTCCGACGACCCAGTACTTC. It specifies CAWSQGGGPTTQYF.

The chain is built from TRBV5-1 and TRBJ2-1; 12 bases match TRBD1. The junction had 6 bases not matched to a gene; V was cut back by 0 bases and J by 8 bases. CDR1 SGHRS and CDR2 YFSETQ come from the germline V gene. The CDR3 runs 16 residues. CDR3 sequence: CASSLDGTGGRDEQFF. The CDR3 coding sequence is TGCGCCAGCAGCTTGGATGGGACAGGGGGCAGAGATGAGCAGTTCTTC.

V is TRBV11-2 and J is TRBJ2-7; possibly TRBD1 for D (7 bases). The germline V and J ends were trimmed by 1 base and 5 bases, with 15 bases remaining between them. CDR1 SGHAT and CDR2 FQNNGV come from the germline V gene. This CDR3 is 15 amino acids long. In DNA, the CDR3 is TGTGCCAGCAGCTTAGGAGGCAGGGGGAGGAACGAGCAGTACTTC. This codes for CASSLGGRGRNEQYF.

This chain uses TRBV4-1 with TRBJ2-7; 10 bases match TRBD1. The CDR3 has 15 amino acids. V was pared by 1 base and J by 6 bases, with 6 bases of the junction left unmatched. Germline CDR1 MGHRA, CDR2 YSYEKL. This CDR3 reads CASSQGGQGRGEQYF. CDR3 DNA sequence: TGCGCCAGCAGCCAAGGGGGACAGGGGAGAGGCGAGCAGTACTTC.

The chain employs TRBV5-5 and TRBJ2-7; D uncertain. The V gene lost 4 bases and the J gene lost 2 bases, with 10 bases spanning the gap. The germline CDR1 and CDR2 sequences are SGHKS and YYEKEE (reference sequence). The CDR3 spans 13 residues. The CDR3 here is CASSPPETYEQYF. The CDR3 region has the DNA TGTGCCAGCAGCCCCCCCGAGACCTACGAGCAGTACTTC.

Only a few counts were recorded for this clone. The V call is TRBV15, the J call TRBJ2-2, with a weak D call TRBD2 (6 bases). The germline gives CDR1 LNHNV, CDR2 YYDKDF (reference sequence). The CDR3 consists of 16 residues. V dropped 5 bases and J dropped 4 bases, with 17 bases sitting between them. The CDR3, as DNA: TGTGCCACCAGCCCCCACGGGAGACTAGGCACCGGGGAGCTGTTTTTT. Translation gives CATSPHGRLGTGELFF.

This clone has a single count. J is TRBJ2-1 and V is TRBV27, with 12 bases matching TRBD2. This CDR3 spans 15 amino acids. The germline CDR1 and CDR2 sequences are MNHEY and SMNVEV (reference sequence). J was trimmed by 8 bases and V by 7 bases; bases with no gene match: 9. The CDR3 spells CASNSLAGGLYEQFF. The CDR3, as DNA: TGTGCCAGCAACTCCCTAGCGGGAGGGCTCTATGAGCAGTTCTTC.

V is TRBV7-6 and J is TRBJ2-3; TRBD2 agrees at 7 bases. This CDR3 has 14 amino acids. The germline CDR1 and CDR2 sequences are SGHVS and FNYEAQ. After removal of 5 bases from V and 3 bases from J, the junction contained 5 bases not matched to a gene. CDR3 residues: CASSPPRGTDTQYF. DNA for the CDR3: TGTGCCAGCAGCCCCCCGCGGGGGACAGATACGCAGTATTTT.